The 31 T cell receptor beta chains below come from one sample, sequenced in a study of shared clonotypes between healthy human individuals. CD45RO-negative, CCR7-selected cells formed the naive CD8 fraction, which excluded terminally differentiated effector memory CD45RA+ cells. Generated by immunoSEQ multiplex PCR, the TCRdb table keeps only in-frame clones and is missing some. Among approximately 2,200,000 clones, under 95% were seen once, and the ten largest hold 1.5% to 2%. The specimen was naive CD8+ T cells from PBMCs. The receptors were gathered from a man between 18 and 29 years old in good health. Some clones in this sample may be carry-over from other donors' samples.

This rearrangement joins TRBV28 to TRBJ1-5, with 8 bases that match TRBD1. The V and J ends lost 5 bases and 5 bases, in that order; junction bases with no gene match: 5. This CDR3 has 14 amino acids. Germline V lookup: CDR1 MDHEN, CDR2 SYDVKM. CDR3 protein: CASSAGTGYQPQHF. CDR3 in DNA: TGTGCCAGCAGTGCCGGGACAGGTTATCAGCCCCAGCATTTT.

The chain is built from TRBV25-1 and TRBJ2-5; D is possibly TRBD1 or TRBD2 (5 bases each). There are 15 residues in the CDR3. Germline CDR1 MGHDK, CDR2 SYGVNS. V gave up 2 bases and J gave up 5 bases, with 15 bases separating them. The CDR3 coding sequence is TGTGCCAGCAGTGAACTACAGGTCCAGCGGGAGACCCAGTACTTC. Amino acids: CASSELQVQRETQYF.

The rearrangement links TRBV2 to TRBJ2-7; 14 nucleotides line up with TRBD2. CDR1 is SNHLY and CDR2 is FYNNEI in the germline V gene. Trimming at V came to 6 bases and at J to 2 bases, leaving 3 bases not matched to a gene. The CDR3 runs 15 residues. CDR3 region: CASSLTSGRAYEQYF. CDR3 bases: TGTGCCAGCAGCCTGACTAGCGGGAGGGCCTACGAGCAGTACTTC.

This clone was counted a single time. CDR3 in DNA: TGCGCCAGCAGCCCGACCTGGCAGGAGCAGTACTTC. Translated: CASSPTWQEQYF. The V gene is TRBV4-1, the J gene TRBJ2-7; D is undetermined. Trimming took off 4 bases at V and 7 bases at J, with 11 bases between the two ends. This CDR3 comprises 12 residues. Germline V CDR1 and CDR2: MGHRA, YSYEKL.

This clone appeared a single time. This chain connects TRBV10-3 to TRBJ2-7; the match to TRBD2 covers 13 bases. The length of the CDR3 is 18 residues. Germline V CDR1 and CDR2: ENHRY, SYGVKD. The V and J ends lost 4 bases and 3 bases, in that order; junction bases with no gene match: 12. The CDR3 reads CAISVKQKGTSGIYEQYF. CDR3 bases: TGTGCCATCAGTGTAAAACAGAAGGGGACTAGCGGGATCTACGAGCAGTACTTC.

V usage is TRBV5-1 and J usage is TRBJ2-2; D might be TRBD2 (6 bases). The ends were cut back, 9 bases at V and 4 bases at J, with 19 bases in the middle. The CDR3 has 15 amino acids. Germline CDR1 reads SGHRS; CDR2 reads YFSETQ. As DNA, the CDR3 is TGCGCCACCCTGCCGGGAGAAAAAACCACCGGGGAGCTGTTTTTT. This sequence encodes CATLPGEKTTGELFF.

The chain links TRBV27 to TRBJ1-1; 8 nucleotides match TRBD1. The junction had 11 bases not matched to a gene; V was cut back by 5 bases and J by 6 bases. Per germline, CDR1 MNHEY and CDR2 SMNVEV (reference sequence). The CDR3 covers 15 residues. CDR3 region: CASSVGQGAGAEAFF. CDR3 DNA: TGTGCCAGCAGTGTCGGCCAGGGGGCGGGCGCTGAAGCTTTCTTT.

This chain joins TRBV28 and TRBJ2-1; TRBD2 matches at 8 bases. The germline V gene has CDR1 MDHEN and CDR2 SYDVKM. Unmatched junction bases numbered 10, after V lost 4 bases and J lost 5 bases. The CDR3 is 16 amino acids. The CDR3 here is CASSWGPGGANNEQFF. DNA for the CDR3: TGTGCCAGCAGTTGGGGTCCGGGAGGGGCGAACAATGAGCAGTTCTTC.

This chain joins TRBV7-2 and TRBJ2-7, with a possible D match to TRBD2 (5 bases). The CDR3 runs to 16 residues. V was trimmed by 3 bases and J by 7 bases, leaving 22 bases between them. Per germline, CDR1 SGHTA and CDR2 FQGNSA. DNA for the CDR3: TGTGCCAGCAGCTTGTTTGGCACCTTATACGGGGATGAGCAGTACTTC. Translating gives CASSLFGTLYGDEQYF.

The chain links TRBV30 to TRBJ1-2; 9 bases agree with TRBD1. Germline trimming cut 1 base from V and 4 bases from J; bases unmatched to any gene: 7. The germline V gene encodes CDR1 GTSNPN and CDR2 SVGIG (reference sequence). This CDR3 contains 15 residues. The CDR3 here is CAWSALTGGIYGYTF. The CDR3 DNA sequence: TGTGCCTGGAGTGCCCTCACAGGGGGCATCTATGGCTACACCTTC.

The gene calls are TRBV19 and TRBJ2-1, with 11 positions matching TRBD2. CDR1 LNHDA and CDR2 SQIVND come from the germline V gene (reference sequence). The CDR3 is 15 amino acids. J lost 10 bases, V lost 2 bases, and 7 bases had no gene match. CDR3 bases: TGTGCCAGTAGTATAACGGGTGCTAGCGGGAGGGAGCAGTTCTTC. Translation gives CASSITGASGREQFF.

V is TRBV7-9 and J is TRBJ2-7, with D possibly matching TRBD1 (6 bases). Trimming removed 5 bases at V and 2 bases at J, with 16 bases between. The CDR3 spans 15 residues. In germline, CDR1 is SEHNR, CDR2 FQNEAQ (reference sequence). The CDR3 DNA reads as TGTGCCAGCAGCACGACCGGGACAATTACCTACGAGCAGTACTTC. Its translation is CASSTTGTITYEQYF.

The chain has TRBV19 and TRBJ1-5; a weak D match, TRBD1 (5 bases). V was trimmed by 1 base and J by 7 bases, leaving 11 bases between them. CDR1 and CDR2 (germline): LNHDA, SQIVND (reference sequence). The CDR3 runs 14 residues. In nucleotides, the CDR3 is TGTGCCAGTAGTATAGTCCCAGGGTGGCAGCCCCAGCATTTT. It encodes CASSIVPGWQPQHF.

The chain combines TRBV7-8 with TRBJ2-7; TRBD2 might be the D (6 bases). CDR1 and CDR2 (germline): SGHVS, FQNEAQ. Trimming took 7 bases from V and 6 from J, leaving 25 bases between them. The CDR3 extends over 16 amino acids. CDR3 nucleotides: TGTGCCAGCACCAAAAGACCAAGCCCCCTGGGAGGCGAGCAGTACTTC. Translated, it gives CASTKRPSPLGGEQYF.

The gene calls are TRBV27 and TRBJ1-2; 9 nucleotides align to TRBD1. The CDR3 is 17 amino acids. The germline V gene encodes CDR1 MNHEY and CDR2 SMNVEV (reference sequence). Trimming took 6 bases from V and 0 from J; bases not matched to a gene: 11. DNA of the CDR3: TGTGCCAGCAGGCCCGGACAGGGGTGGACTCCTAACTATGGCTACACCTTC. Translation gives CASRPGQGWTPNYGYTF.

A single count supports this clone. V gene TRBV19 combines with J gene TRBJ1-3; weak D call: TRBD1 (5 bases). The CDR3 runs to 14 residues. CDR1 is LNHDA, CDR2 SQIVND, per germline (reference sequence). The germline V and J ends were trimmed by 7 bases and 2 bases, with 12 bases remaining between them. As DNA, the CDR3 is TGTGCCAGTAACGTTGGCAGGGCTGGAAACACCATATATTTT. As protein: CASNVGRAGNTIYF.

The V call is TRBV28, the J call TRBJ2-7; D not certain. V was trimmed by 7 bases and J by 0 bases, leaving 16 bases between them. The germline V gene has CDR1 MDHEN and CDR2 SYDVKM. The CDR3 runs to 15 residues. The CDR3 is CASMRGRSSSYEQYF. CDR3 DNA: TGTGCCAGCATGCGCGGACGGTCCAGCTCCTACGAGCAGTACTTC.

The chain employs TRBV27 and TRBJ2-1; 12 nucleotides line up with TRBD2. The CDR3 is 17 residues long. Germline-derived CDR1 and CDR2 are MNHEY and SMNVEV (reference sequence). The V segment lost 4 bases and the J segment 4 bases; nucleotides outside the gene matches: 8. The CDR3 protein is CASSSRTSGIGYNEQFF. CDR3 nucleotide sequence: TGTGCCAGCAGTTCGAGGACTAGCGGGATAGGTTACAATGAGCAGTTCTTC.

This rearrangement joins TRBV27 to TRBJ2-5; 7 nucleotides align to TRBD1. Germline CDR1 MNHEY, CDR2 SMNVEV (reference sequence). The CDR3 consists of 15 residues. With 1 base clipped from V and 5 bases from J, the junction kept 7 bases outside the gene matches. CDR3 sequence: CASSLWTGDKETQYF. The CDR3 DNA is TGTGCCAGCAGTTTATGGACAGGAGATAAGGAGACCCAGTACTTC.

This clone was seen just once. The CDR3 bases are TGTGCCAGCAGTCCCTCCTGGGGGGACAGGGTCAACGGCTACACCTTC. Protein product: CASSPSWGDRVNGYTF. This chain joins TRBV27 and TRBJ1-2, with 9 bases that match TRBD1. The CDR3 runs to 16 residues. Germline-derived CDR1 and CDR2 are MNHEY and SMNVEV (reference sequence). Trimming took 5 bases from V and 8 from J; bases not matched to a gene: 15.

This sequence joins TRBV5-6 and TRBJ2-7; 7 nucleotides agree with TRBD1. J gave up 0 bases and V 4 bases, and 7 bases lay outside the gene matches. CDR1 is SGHDT, CDR2 YYEEEE, per germline. CDR3 length equals 15 residues. The CDR3 DNA sequence: TGTGCCAGCAGCCACTTACAGGGGAGCTCCTACGAGCAGTACTTC. The encoded protein is CASSHLQGSSYEQYF.

Details on this clone: The identical CDR3 is also encoded by other nucleotide sequences in the sample. V usage is TRBV9 and J usage is TRBJ2-1, with D perhaps matching TRBD2 (6 bases). Germline assignment: CDR1 SGDLS and CDR2 YYNGEE. V dropped 2 bases and J dropped 3 bases, with 12 bases sitting between them. The CDR3 covers 15 residues. DNA for the CDR3: TGTGCCAGCAGCGTGGGGGGACGGAGCTACAATGAGCAGTTCTTC. Translated, it gives CASSVGGRSYNEQFF.

The CDR3 DNA reads TGCGCCAGCAGCTTGGAGGGGACACTTGGAAACACCATATATTTT. Amino acids: CASSLEGTLGNTIYF. V is TRBV5-1 and J is TRBJ1-3, with a tentative D call TRBD1 (6 bases). Germline-derived CDR1 and CDR2 are SGHRS and YFSETQ. CDR3 length: 15 residues. Trimming took off 0 bases at V and 3 bases at J, with 10 bases between the two ends.

CDR3 in amino acids: CASSTGTSGSETQYF. DNA for the CDR3: TGTGCCAGCAGTACCGGGACTAGCGGGAGTGAGACCCAGTACTTC. The chain joins TRBV27 to TRBJ2-5; TRBD2 aligns across 14 bases. Germline assignment: CDR1 MNHEY and CDR2 SMNVEV (reference sequence). This CDR3 comprises 15 residues. V lost 5 bases and J lost 5; bases outside the gene matches: 4.

This chain uses TRBV28 with TRBJ1-1; D is ambiguous. Trimming removed 1 base from V and 6 bases from J, with 6 bases in between. In germline, CDR1 is MDHEN, CDR2 SYDVKM. The CDR3 length is 12 residues. In nucleotides, the CDR3 is TGTGCCAGCAGTTTATTGAGTCCTGAAGCTTTCTTT. This codes for CASSLLSPEAFF. Full variable domain (missing parts from reference TRBV28 and TRBJ1-1): DVKVTQSSRYLVKRTGEKVFLECVQDMDHENMFWYRQDPGLGLRLIYFSYDVKMKEKGDIPEGYSVSREKKERFSLILESASTNQTSMYLCASSLLSPEAFFGQGTRLTVV.

This chain connects TRBV25-1 to TRBJ2-1, with 7 bases identical to TRBD2. The CDR3 is made up of 15 amino acids. J lost 5 bases, V lost 2 bases, and 6 bases had no gene match. Germline CDR1 reads MGHDK; CDR2 reads SYGVNS. The CDR3, as DNA: TGTGCCAGCAGTGAAGGACTAGTAGGAGACAATGAGCAGTTCTTC. This codes for CASSEGLVGDNEQFF.

The genes are TRBV7-2 and TRBJ2-7, with D uncertain. This CDR3 comprises 16 residues. Per the germline V gene, CDR1 is SGHTA and CDR2 is FQGNSA. Between the trimmed V and J ends, which lost 1 base and 6 bases, there was a span of 19 bases. CDR3 sequence: CASSLVRQAIWGEQYF. The DNA for the CDR3 is TGTGCCAGCAGCTTAGTGAGACAAGCGATCTGGGGCGAGCAGTACTTC.

The chain has TRBV7-9 and TRBJ1-5; 7 bases are a match to TRBD1. The CDR3 contains 16 residues. The V and J ends lost 2 bases and 7 bases, in that order; junction bases with no gene match: 11. Germline assignment: CDR1 SEHNR and CDR2 FQNEAQ (reference sequence). CDR3 DNA: TGTGCCAGCAGCTTATCCGGGCAGGGGGGAAGACAGCCCCAGCATTTT. It is translated as CASSLSGQGGRQPQHF.

The gene calls are TRBV15 and TRBJ2-7; D perhaps matches TRBD2 (6 bases). The length of the CDR3 is 14 residues. The germline V gene encodes CDR1 LNHNV and CDR2 YYDKDF (reference sequence). The germline V and J ends were trimmed by 0 bases and 2 bases, with 8 bases remaining between them. CDR3: CATSREWGAYEQYF. The CDR3, as DNA: TGTGCCACCAGCAGAGAGTGGGGGGCCTACGAGCAGTACTTC.

The V and J genes are TRBV9 and TRBJ2-2; a possible D gene is TRBD1 (6 bases). V was trimmed by 3 bases and J by 5 bases, leaving 11 bases between them. The CDR3 runs to 14 residues. CDR1 is SGDLS and CDR2 is YYNGEE in the germline V gene. CDR3 sequence reads: CASSDPTGTGELFF. In DNA form, the CDR3 reads TGTGCCAGCAGCGACCCTACAGGGACCGGGGAGCTGTTTTTT.

The J gene is TRBJ2-7, the V gene TRBV18, with D uncertain. The CDR3 extends over 13 amino acids. Germline V CDR1 and CDR2: KGHSH, LQKENI. V lost 4 bases to trimming and J lost 3 bases, with 10 bases between them. For the CDR3, the DNA is TGTGCCAGCTCACTCCTCCCGGTCTACGAGCAGTACTTC. This gives the protein CASSLLPVYEQYF.